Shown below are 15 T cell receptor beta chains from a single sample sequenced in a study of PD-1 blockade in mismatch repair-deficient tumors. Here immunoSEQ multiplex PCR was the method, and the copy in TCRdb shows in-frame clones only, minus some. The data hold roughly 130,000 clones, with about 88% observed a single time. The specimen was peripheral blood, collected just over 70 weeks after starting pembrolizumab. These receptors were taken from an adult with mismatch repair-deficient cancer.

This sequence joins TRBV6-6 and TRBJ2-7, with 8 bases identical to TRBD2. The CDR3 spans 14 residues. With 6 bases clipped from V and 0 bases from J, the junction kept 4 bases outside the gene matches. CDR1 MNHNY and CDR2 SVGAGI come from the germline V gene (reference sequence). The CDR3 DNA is TGTGCCAGCAGAGGGACTAGGGGCTCCTACGAGCAGTACTTC. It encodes CASRGTRGSYEQYF.

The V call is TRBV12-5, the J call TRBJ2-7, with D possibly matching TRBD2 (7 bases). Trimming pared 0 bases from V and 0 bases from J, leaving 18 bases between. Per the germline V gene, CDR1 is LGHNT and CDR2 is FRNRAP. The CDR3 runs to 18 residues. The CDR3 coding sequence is TGTGCTAGTGGTTTGGTATTGGGGGGCGGGAGACTCTCCTACGAGCAGTACTTC. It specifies CASGLVLGGGRLSYEQYF. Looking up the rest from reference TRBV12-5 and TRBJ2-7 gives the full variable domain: DARVTQTPRHKVTEMGQEVTMRCQPILGHNTVFWYRQTMMQGLELLAYFRNRAPLDDSGMPKDRFSAEMPDATLATLKIQPSEPRDSAVYFCASGLVLGGGRLSYEQYFGPGTRLTVT.

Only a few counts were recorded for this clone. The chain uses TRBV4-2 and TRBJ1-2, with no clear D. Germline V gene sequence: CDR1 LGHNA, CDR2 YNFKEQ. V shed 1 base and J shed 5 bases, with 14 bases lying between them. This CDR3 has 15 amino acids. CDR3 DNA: TGTGCCAGCAGCCAAGCTGAGGGTCGAGGGTATGGCTACACCTTC. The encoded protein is CASSQAEGRGYGYTF.

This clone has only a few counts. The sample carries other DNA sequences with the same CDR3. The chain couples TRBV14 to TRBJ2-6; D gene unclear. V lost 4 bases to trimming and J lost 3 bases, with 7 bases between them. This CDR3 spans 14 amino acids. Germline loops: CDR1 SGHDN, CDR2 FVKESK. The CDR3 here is CASSLDYGANVLTF. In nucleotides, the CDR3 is TGTGCCAGCAGCCTAGATTATGGGGCCAACGTCCTGACTTTC.

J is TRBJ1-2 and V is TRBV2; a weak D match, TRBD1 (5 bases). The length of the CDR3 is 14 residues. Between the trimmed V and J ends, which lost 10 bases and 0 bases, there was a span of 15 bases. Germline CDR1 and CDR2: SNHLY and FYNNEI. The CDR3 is CANEDRESNYGYTF. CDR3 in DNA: TGTGCCAATGAAGACAGAGAATCTAACTATGGCTACACCTTC.

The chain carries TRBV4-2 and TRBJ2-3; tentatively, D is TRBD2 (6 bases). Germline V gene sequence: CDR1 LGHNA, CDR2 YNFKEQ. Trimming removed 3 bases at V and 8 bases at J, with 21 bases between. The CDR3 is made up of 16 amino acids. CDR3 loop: CASSQGVSGFTVTQYF. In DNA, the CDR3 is TGTGCCAGCAGCCAGGGGGTTAGCGGATTCACCGTTACGCAGTATTTT.

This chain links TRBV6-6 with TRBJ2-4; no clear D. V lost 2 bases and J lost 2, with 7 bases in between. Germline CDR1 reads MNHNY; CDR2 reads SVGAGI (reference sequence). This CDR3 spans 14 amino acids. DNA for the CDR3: TGTGCCAGCAGTTACCGTGGGTCCAAAAACATTCAGTACTTC. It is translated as CASSYRGSKNIQYF.

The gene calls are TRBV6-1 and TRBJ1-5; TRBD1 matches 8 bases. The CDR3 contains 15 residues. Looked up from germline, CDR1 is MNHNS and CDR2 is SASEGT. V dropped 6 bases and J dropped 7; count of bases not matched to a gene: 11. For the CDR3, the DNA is TGTGCCAGCAGCAGGACAGGGAGCACCGGGCAGCCCCAGCATTTT. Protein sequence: CASSRTGSTGQPQHF.

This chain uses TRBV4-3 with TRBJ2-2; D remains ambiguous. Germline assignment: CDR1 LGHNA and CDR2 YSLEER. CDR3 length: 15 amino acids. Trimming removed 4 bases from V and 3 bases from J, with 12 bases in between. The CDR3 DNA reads TGCGCCAGCAGCCTCGAAGGTTGGGACACCGGGGAGCTGTTTTTT. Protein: CASSLEGWDTGELFF.

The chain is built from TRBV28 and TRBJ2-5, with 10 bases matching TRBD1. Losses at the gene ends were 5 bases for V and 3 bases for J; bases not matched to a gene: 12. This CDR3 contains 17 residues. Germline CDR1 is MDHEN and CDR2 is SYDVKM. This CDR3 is CASSIIRQGAYKETQYF. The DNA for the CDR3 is TGTGCCAGCAGTATTATTAGACAGGGGGCTTACAAAGAGACCCAGTACTTC. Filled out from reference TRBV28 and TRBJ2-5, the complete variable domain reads DVKVTQSSRYLVKRTGEKVFLECVQDMDHENMFWYRQDPGLGLRLIYFSYDVKMKEKGDIPEGYSVSREKKERFSLILESASTNQTSMYLCASSIIRQGAYKETQYFGPGTRLLVL.

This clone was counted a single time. The CDR3 nucleotides are TGTGCCGCACGGGGGGGTGGTCCCGACAAATACGAGCAGTACTTC. Protein product: CAARGGGPDKYEQYF. The chain uses TRBV7-9 and TRBJ2-7, with TRBD2 identical over 8 bases. V lost 11 bases to trimming and J lost 4 bases; unmatched junction nucleotides: 16. The CDR3 covers 15 residues. Germline V CDR1 and CDR2: SEHNR, FQNEAQ (reference sequence).

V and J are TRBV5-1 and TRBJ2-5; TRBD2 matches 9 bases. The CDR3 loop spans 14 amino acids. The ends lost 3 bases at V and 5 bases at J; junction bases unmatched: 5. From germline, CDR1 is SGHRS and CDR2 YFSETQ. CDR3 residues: CASSSAGGGETQYF. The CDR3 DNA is TGCGCCAGCAGCTCAGCGGGAGGTGGGGAGACCCAGTACTTC. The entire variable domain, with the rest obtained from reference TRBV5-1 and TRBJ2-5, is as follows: KAGVTQTPRYLIKTRGQQVTLSCSPISGHRSVSWYQQTPGQGLQFLFEYFSETQRNKGNFPGRFSGRQFSNSRSEMNVSTLELGDSALYLCASSSAGGGETQYFGPGTRLLVL.

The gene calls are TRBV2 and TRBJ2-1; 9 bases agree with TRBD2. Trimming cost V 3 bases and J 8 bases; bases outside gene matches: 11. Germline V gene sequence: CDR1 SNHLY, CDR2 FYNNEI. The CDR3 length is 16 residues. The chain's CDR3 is CASSDSRSGSVHEQFF. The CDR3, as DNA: TGTGCCAGCAGTGATAGCCGTAGCGGGAGTGTGCATGAGCAGTTCTTC.

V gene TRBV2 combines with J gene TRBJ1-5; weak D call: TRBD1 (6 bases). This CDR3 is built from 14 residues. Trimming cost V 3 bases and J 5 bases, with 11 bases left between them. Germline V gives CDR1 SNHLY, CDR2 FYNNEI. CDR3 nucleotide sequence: TGTGCCAGCAGTGACCAAGGACAGTATCAGCCCCAGCATTTT. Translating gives CASSDQGQYQPQHF.

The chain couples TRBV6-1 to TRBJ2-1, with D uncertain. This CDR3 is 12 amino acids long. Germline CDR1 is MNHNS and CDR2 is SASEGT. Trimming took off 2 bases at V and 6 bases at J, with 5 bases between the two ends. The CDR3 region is CASSEFPNEQFF. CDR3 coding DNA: TGTGCCAGCAGTGAATTCCCCAATGAGCAGTTCTTC.